This T cell receptor (beta chain) was identified during a study of T cells of healthy individuals (dated by TCRdb to the late 2010s). Library preparation employed 5' RACE. The sequencer was an Illumina MiSeq. The raw public reads went through TCRdb reprocessing: fastp at Q25, MiXCR clone calling, in-frame beta chains kept. Every distinct CDR3 protein forms one entry, paired with its most common genes and DNA. The sample includes 65,000 to 90,000 distinct CDR3 sequences, with more than 4.5% observed a single time. The ten top clones hold 7.5% to 9.5% of the sample. CDR1 is given as SQVTM and CDR2 as ANQGSEA, both from the germline V gene. The trim is 3 bases for V and 5 bases for J, with a gap of 7 bases between the germline ends. The CDR3 spans 11 residues, from the cysteine through the phenylalanine. Only the CDR3 DNA stays, 33 bases, in frame from base 1. This clonotype came up many times. The specificity of this receptor is unknown. No quality values exist for individual bases; no much larger clone is one base distant.

The chain is assembled from TRBV29-1 and TRBJ1-2, with the D segment identity uncertain. The sequence derives from a female donor in good health. CDR3 sequence: CSVEFGYGYTF. The sequenced DNA is TGCAGCGTTGAGTTTGGGTATGGCTACACCTTC.